Each of the 31 T cell receptor beta chains below was sequenced from the same sample in a study of shared clonotypes between healthy human individuals. The protocol was immunoSEQ multiplex PCR, while the TCRdb copy is restricted to in-frame clones and leaves out a portion. The sample records a few hundred thousand clones, 97% being singletons. The sample was naive CD4+ T cells sorted from blood. Subset of the sample: CD45RA+ positively selected. The receptors were gathered from a woman in her thirties in good health.

The chain uses TRBV2 and TRBJ2-1; either TRBD1 or TRBD2 may fit D (5 bases each). This CDR3 comprises 18 residues. CDR1 and CDR2 (germline): SNHLY, FYNNEI. The V end was cut by 5 bases, the J end by 1 base, with 21 bases between. CDR3 DNA sequence: TGTGCCAGCAGTCGAACTAGGGCAGGGAATCCGTCCTACAATGAGCAGTTCTTC. Residues: CASSRTRAGNPSYNEQFF.

This clone was observed a single time. The genes are TRBV4-1 and TRBJ2-4, with TRBD2 as a possible D gene (5 bases). The V gene's germline CDR1 is MGHRA and CDR2 YSYEKL. V was clipped by 1 base and J by 0 bases, with 16 bases between them. This CDR3 is built from 18 residues. DNA of the CDR3: TGCGCCAGCAGCCAAGGCGGGTCTAGGGTATCAGCCAAAAACATTCAGTACTTC. Encoded protein: CASSQGGSRVSAKNIQYF.

CDR3 in amino acids: CASSLMWLGQPQHF. The CDR3 nucleotides read TGTGCCAGCAGCTTAATGTGGCTTGGCCAGCCCCAGCATTTT. J is TRBJ1-5 and V is TRBV5-5; D gene unclear. This CDR3 has 14 amino acids. Trimming stripped 2 bases from V and 7 bases from J, with 13 bases between. The germline V gene has CDR1 SGHKS and CDR2 YYEKEE (reference sequence).

The chain recombines TRBV9 with TRBJ1-2, with a weak D call TRBD1 (5 bases). Germline values: CDR1 SGDLS, CDR2 YYNGEE. The CDR3 runs to 13 residues. V was shortened by 4 bases and J by 5 bases, with 12 bases between the two germline ends. CDR3 nucleotides: TGTGCCAGCAGCCAGGGAGCCAGGTATGGCTACACCTTC. Its translation is CASSQGARYGYTF.

CDR3 amino acids: CASSGALGQYPLPNTGELFF. DNA of the CDR3: TGTGCCAGCAGTGGGGCCCTGGGACAGTACCCACTTCCGAACACCGGGGAGCTGTTTTTT. This sequence joins TRBV6-1 and TRBJ2-2; TRBD1 aligns across 7 bases. Trimming removed 4 bases from V and 0 bases from J; junction bases left unmatched: 17. Germline-derived CDR1 and CDR2 are MNHNS and SASEGT. The CDR3 is 20 residues long.

The chain is built from TRBV2 and TRBJ1-1; D is unresolved. Trimming cost V 7 bases and J 1 base, with 13 bases left between them. The length of the CDR3 is 14 residues. Per germline, CDR1 SNHLY and CDR2 FYNNEI. CDR3 loop: CASTEVPSNTEAFF. The CDR3 coding sequence is TGTGCCAGCACCGAGGTGCCATCGAACACTGAAGCTTTCTTT.

The gene calls are TRBV5-1 and TRBJ2-1; D is unresolved. The CDR3 has 14 residues. V gave up 4 bases and J gave up 0 bases, with 8 bases separating them. Germline V gives CDR1 SGHRS, CDR2 YFSETQ. The CDR3 nucleotides read TGCGCCAGCAGCGTCGGCTCCTCCTACAATGAGCAGTTCTTC. Its translation is CASSVGSSYNEQFF.

This clone is a singleton in its sample. The rearrangement links TRBV28 to TRBJ1-1, with a weak D call TRBD1 (6 bases). Trimming pared 5 bases from V and 1 base from J, leaving 20 bases between. Per germline, CDR1 MDHEN and CDR2 SYDVKM. The CDR3 contains 17 residues. CDR3 amino acids: CASSTAGANGRNTEAFF. The CDR3 DNA follows: TGTGCCAGCAGTACGGCGGGGGCCAACGGGAGGAACACTGAAGCTTTCTTT.

The chain uses TRBV11-2 and TRBJ1-5; D unresolved. Trimming took off 0 bases at V and 4 bases at J, with 10 bases between the two ends. Germline V CDR1 and CDR2: SGHAT, FQNNGV. The CDR3 is 15 amino acids. The CDR3 DNA is TGTGCCAGCAGCTTAGATAGACACGGGAATCAGCCCCAGCATTTT. Its translation: CASSLDRHGNQPQHF.

The gene calls are TRBV5-1 and TRBJ2-1, with TRBD2 matching 8 bases. This CDR3 comprises 14 residues. Germline CDR1 SGHRS, CDR2 YFSETQ. V lost 3 bases and J lost 6; bases outside the gene matches: 5. The CDR3 coding sequence is TGCGCCAGCAGCTCTTCTCGGGGGGGCAATGAGCAGTTCTTC. Translated, it gives CASSSSRGGNEQFF.

This chain uses TRBV2 with TRBJ1-5, with a possible D match to TRBD1 (5 bases). Deletions cut 6 bases from V and 4 bases from J, with 22 bases between. CDR3 length equals 17 residues. Germline CDR1 and CDR2: SNHLY and FYNNEI. In nucleotides, the CDR3 is TGTGCCAGCAGGGATAATGGGGCTTTCGGGGGGAATCAGCCCCAGCATTTT. It specifies CASRDNGAFGGNQPQHF.

The chain has TRBV7-2 and TRBJ2-1; D tentatively fits TRBD1 or TRBD2 (5 bases each). From germline, CDR1 is SGHTA and CDR2 FQGNSA. V was cut by 6 bases and J by 5 bases, with 8 bases left in between. This CDR3 comprises 12 residues. CDR3 DNA: TGTGCCAGCAGGCTGGGGGACAATGAGCAGTTCTTC. Protein product: CASRLGDNEQFF.

The V gene is TRBV2, the J gene TRBJ2-3; 11 nucleotides match TRBD1. The J segment lost 5 bases and the V segment lost 8 bases, leaving 3 bases of the junction unmatched. Germline lookup yields CDR1 SNHLY and CDR2 FYNNEI. CDR3 length equals 13 residues. The CDR3 DNA sequence: TGTGCCAGCGGGGACAGGGGGTTAGATACGCAGTATTTT. Amino acids: CASGDRGLDTQYF.

This clone appeared once. The rearrangement uses TRBV6-4 and TRBJ1-2; D not certain. This CDR3 is 13 amino acids long. The V and J ends lost 4 bases and 7 bases respectively, with 13 bases between them. CDR1 and CDR2 (germline): MRHNA, SNTAGT. The CDR3 DNA sequence: TGTGCCAGCAGTGTTCAGTCAGGAGGTGGCTACACCTTC. Translating gives CASSVQSGGGYTF.

V and J are TRBV5-6 and TRBJ2-7; D is tentatively TRBD1 or TRBD2 (5 bases each). The V gene lost 2 bases and the J gene lost 2 bases, with 26 bases spanning the gap. Germline V gene lookup returns CDR1 SGHDT and CDR2 YYEEEE. The CDR3 is 19 amino acids. The CDR3 sequence is CASSLSRWSGWDGPYEQYF. DNA of the CDR3: TGTGCCAGCAGCTTATCTCGGTGGTCGGGGTGGGACGGCCCCTACGAGCAGTACTTC.

V and J are TRBV2 and TRBJ1-4; no definite D call. This CDR3 is built from 12 residues. In germline, CDR1 is SNHLY, CDR2 FYNNEI. Trimming removed 3 bases from V and 4 bases from J, with 3 bases in between. CDR3 nucleotides: TGTGCCAGCAGTGAGCATAATGAAAAACTGTTTTTT. Translating it yields CASSEHNEKLFF. Variable domain in full (rest from reference TRBV2 and TRBJ1-4): EPEVTQTPSHQVTQMGQEVILRCVPISNHLYFYWYRQILGQKVEFLVSFYNNEISEKSEIFDDQFSVERPDGSNFTLKIRSTKLEDSAMYFCASSEHNEKLFFGSGTQLSVL.

The chain is built from TRBV6-5 and TRBJ1-2; 9 bases line up with TRBD1. Germline trimming cut 4 bases from V and 4 bases from J; bases unmatched to any gene: 10. Looked up from germline, CDR1 is MNHEY and CDR2 is SVGAGI. CDR3 length: 16 amino acids. CDR3 in amino acids: CASSSGQGFGIYGYTF. The CDR3 DNA is TGTGCCAGCAGTTCAGGACAGGGGTTCGGGATCTATGGCTACACCTTC.

This chain uses TRBV19 with TRBJ2-3; either TRBD1 or TRBD2 may fit D (5 bases each). The CDR3 runs to 13 residues. The ends were cut back, 3 bases at V and 1 base at J, with 5 bases in the middle. CDR1 and CDR2 (germline): LNHDA, SQIVND (reference sequence). CDR3 DNA: TGTGCCAGTAGTATGGGGGGCACAGATACGCAGTATTTT. Protein: CASSMGGTDTQYF.

The genes are TRBV11-2 and TRBJ2-3, with TRBD2 identical over 10 bases. The ends lost 4 bases at V and 8 bases at J; junction bases unmatched: 12. CDR1 and CDR2 from the germline V gene are SGHAT and FQNNGV. The CDR3 has 16 residues. The CDR3 spells CASSSPLAGTGVTQYF. CDR3 DNA: TGTGCCAGCAGCTCCCCACTAGCGGGGACCGGGGTTACGCAGTATTTT.

V and J are TRBV2 and TRBJ1-4; no clear D gene. Germline V lookup: CDR1 SNHLY, CDR2 FYNNEI. Deletions cut 5 bases from V and 8 bases from J, with 12 bases between. This CDR3 is built from 13 residues. CDR3 residues: CASSTDLREKLFF. DNA for the CDR3: TGTGCCAGCAGTACGGACCTGAGGGAAAAACTGTTTTTT.

The V and J genes are TRBV6-5 and TRBJ1-4; no firm D call. Trimming took off 0 bases at V and 8 bases at J, with 13 bases between the two ends. From germline, CDR1 is MNHEY and CDR2 SVGAGI. CDR3 length equals 15 residues. This chain's CDR3 is CASSYSAALGEKLFF. DNA for the CDR3: TGTGCCAGCAGTTACTCGGCAGCCCTGGGGGAAAAACTGTTTTTT.

The chain couples TRBV28 to TRBJ2-3, with D possibly being TRBD1 or TRBD2 (5 bases each). V was shortened by 7 bases and J by 0 bases, with 20 bases between the two germline ends. This CDR3 is built from 17 residues. Looked up from germline, CDR1 is MDHEN and CDR2 is SYDVKM. CDR3 sequence reads: CASTKLWGRTSTDTQYF. The CDR3 bases are TGTGCCAGCACTAAATTATGGGGACGGACTAGCACAGATACGCAGTATTTT.

DNA of the CDR3: TGTGCCAGCAGTTTACTAGCGGGAGCGAGTCTATCCTACAATGAGCAGTTCTTC. Translation: CASSLLAGASLSYNEQFF. The rearrangement uses TRBV27 and TRBJ2-1, with 10 positions matching TRBD2. Trimming took 2 bases from V and 1 from J; bases not matched to a gene: 8. The CDR3 length is 18 residues. Germline lookup yields CDR1 MNHEY and CDR2 SMNVEV (reference sequence).

V gene TRBV4-1 combines with J gene TRBJ2-1; possible D gene TRBD1, 5 bases. CDR3 length: 13 amino acids. With 4 bases removed from V and 5 bases from J, the gap between germline ends came to 9 bases. Per the germline V gene, CDR1 is MGHRA and CDR2 is YSYEKL. The CDR3 spells CASSPRGDNEQFF. In DNA, the CDR3 is TGCGCCAGCAGCCCAAGGGGCGACAATGAGCAGTTCTTC.

This clone appeared once. The chain is built from TRBV7-2 and TRBJ2-3, with D perhaps TRBD2 (6 bases). Between the trimmed V and J ends, which lost 5 bases and 0 bases, there was a span of 15 bases. The CDR3 is 16 residues long. Germline V CDR1 and CDR2: SGHTA, FQGNSA. This CDR3 reads CASSRRSRGSTDTQYF. The CDR3 DNA reads TGTGCCAGCAGCCGCCGTAGCCGGGGGAGCACAGATACGCAGTATTTT.

The chain has TRBV9 and TRBJ1-2; TRBD1 might be the D (5 bases). The CDR3 has 14 amino acids. Trimming stripped 0 bases from V and 5 bases from J, with 11 bases between. Germline lookup yields CDR1 SGDLS and CDR2 YYNGEE. CDR3 bases: TGTGCCAGCAGCGTAGCGGTGGGGACTTATGGCTACACCTTC. Translated: CASSVAVGTYGYTF.

The V gene is TRBV30, the J gene TRBJ2-3; D possibly corresponds to TRBD2 (6 bases). The CDR3 totals 13 residues. Germline V gene data show CDR1 as GTSNPN and CDR2 as SVGIG (reference sequence). V dropped 3 bases and J dropped 1 base, with 8 bases sitting between them. In DNA form, the CDR3 reads TGTGCCTGGAGATCGGGGGGCACAGATACGCAGTATTTT. Translation gives CAWRSGGTDTQYF.

As to this clone: The sample has other DNA sequences that encode this CDR3 too. CDR3 nucleotide sequence: TGTGCCAGCAGTTTACCCGCAACTAATGAAAAACTGTTTTTT. Its protein product is CASSLPATNEKLFF. The rearrangement joins TRBV28 to TRBJ1-4; D gene ambiguous. The CDR3 totals 14 residues. V lost 2 bases and J 0 bases, leaving 4 bases between the germline ends. From germline, CDR1 is MDHEN and CDR2 SYDVKM.

The rearrangement links TRBV19 to TRBJ2-5, with 10 bases aligning to TRBD2. The J call may be in error: the DNA end matches TRBJ2-7 better. Germline-derived CDR1 and CDR2 are LNHDA and SQIVND (reference sequence). The CDR3 sequence is 16 residues long. The CDR3 sequence is CASSLPTSGPSYEQYF. CDR3 nucleotides: TGTGCCAGTAGCTTACCGACTAGCGGGCCGTCCTACGAGCAGTACTTC.

The gene calls are TRBV2 and TRBJ2-2, with D possibly TRBD2 on 6 matching bases. This CDR3 region has 14 residues. Germline CDR1 and CDR2: SNHLY and FYNNEI. V lost 6 bases and J 7 bases, leaving 15 bases between the germline ends. In DNA, the CDR3 is TGTGCCAGCAGACCAAACGGAGGGATCGGGGAGCTGTTTTTT. This gives the protein CASRPNGGIGELFF.

The chain is built from TRBV19 and TRBJ2-6; no definite D call. With 5 bases removed from V and 0 bases from J, the gap between germline ends came to 11 bases. CDR1 is LNHDA and CDR2 is SQIVND in the germline V gene (reference sequence). The CDR3 extends over 16 amino acids. CDR3 in amino acids: CASSPRPSSGANVLTF. The CDR3 nucleotides read TGTGCCAGTAGTCCGAGACCGAGCTCTGGGGCCAACGTCCTGACTTTC.